This is a list of T cell receptor beta chains from one sample in a study of T cell responses to AZD1222 COVID-19 vaccine. TCRdb keeps only in-frame clones here, not all; method: immunoSEQ multiplex PCR. The sample lists about 150,000 clones; around 91% were seen once. This specimen was peripheral blood, taken on day 0 of AZD1222 vaccination. These receptors originate from an adult in good health. CDR3s leave out the opening cysteine and the closing phenylalanine or tryptophan. The D gene is left open where the match is weak. Rows may omit the clone size; those that give it use once, few, many or a size class.

d_call: TRBD1; j_call: TRBJ1-4; v_call: TRBV27; clone_size: once; cdr3_aa: ASSPYGQGESEKLF
d_call: -; j_call: TRBJ2-1; v_call: TRBV11-2; clone_size: -; cdr3_aa: ASSRPLGLASNEQF
d_call: -; j_call: TRBJ2-7; v_call: TRBV13; clone_size: -; cdr3_aa: ASSLGRGSGEQY
d_call: -; j_call: TRBJ2-3; v_call: TRBV6-2/TRBV6-3; clone_size: few; cdr3_aa: ASSYGGPDTQY
d_call: -; j_call: TRBJ1-3; v_call: TRBV4-3; clone_size: -; cdr3_aa: ASSQETPDNSGNTIY
d_call: TRBD1; j_call: TRBJ1-2; v_call: TRBV30; clone_size: -; cdr3_aa: AWSPLDRVDYGYT
d_call: TRBD1; j_call: TRBJ1-6; v_call: TRBV5-1; clone_size: few; cdr3_aa: ASSLDTDRPNSPLH
d_call: -; j_call: TRBJ1-2; v_call: TRBV4-3; clone_size: -; cdr3_aa: ASSQLDTSDGYT
d_call: -; j_call: TRBJ2-1; v_call: TRBV5-5; clone_size: -; cdr3_aa: ASSLRLGASYNEQF
d_call: -; j_call: TRBJ1-1; v_call: TRBV11-2; clone_size: -; cdr3_aa: ASSSIFVGGGL
d_call: -; j_call: TRBJ2-1; v_call: TRBV4-3; clone_size: -; cdr3_aa: ASSQDYSYTYNEQF
d_call: TRBD2; j_call: TRBJ2-1; v_call: TRBV7-8; clone_size: -; cdr3_aa: ASSLLGGSSYNEQF
d_call: -; j_call: TRBJ2-7; v_call: TRBV11-2; clone_size: -; cdr3_aa: ASQAETYEQY
d_call: TRBD2; j_call: TRBJ2-5; v_call: TRBV11-3; clone_size: -; cdr3_aa: ASSPGGGQGQETQY
d_call: TRBD2; j_call: TRBJ2-1; v_call: TRBV19; clone_size: -; cdr3_aa: ASTGTTYNEQF
d_call: TRBD1; j_call: TRBJ1-1; v_call: TRBV25-1; clone_size: -; cdr3_aa: ASSYTGGDEAF
d_call: -; j_call: TRBJ2-6; v_call: TRBV2; clone_size: -; cdr3_aa: ASSEGGGANVLT
d_call: -; j_call: TRBJ2-7; v_call: TRBV6-5; clone_size: -; cdr3_aa: ASRVTGSYEQY
d_call: TRBD2; j_call: TRBJ2-1; v_call: TRBV4-1; clone_size: few; cdr3_aa: ASSQEGLAVYNEQF
d_call: -; j_call: TRBJ1-4; v_call: TRBV28; clone_size: -; cdr3_aa: ASSPLGTNEKLF
d_call: -; j_call: TRBJ2-3; v_call: TRBV11-3; clone_size: -; cdr3_aa: ASSLAGTDTQY
d_call: TRBD2; j_call: TRBJ2-7; v_call: TRBV6-5; clone_size: -; cdr3_aa: ASSSLSGRTSYEQY
d_call: -; j_call: TRBJ2-1; v_call: TRBV28; clone_size: -; cdr3_aa: ASSLPQFRSGQF
d_call: TRBD2; j_call: TRBJ2-7; v_call: TRBV28; clone_size: -; cdr3_aa: ASSSLGEGSSYEQY
d_call: -; j_call: TRBJ2-7; v_call: TRBV14; clone_size: -; cdr3_aa: ASSHRTGTIYEQY
d_call: TRBD2; j_call: TRBJ2-3; v_call: TRBV5-1; clone_size: -; cdr3_aa: ASTLAGGLTTDTQY
d_call: -; j_call: TRBJ2-3; v_call: TRBV7-3; clone_size: -; cdr3_aa: ASSLNGQNLDTQY
d_call: -; j_call: TRBJ1-1; v_call: TRBV12-3/TRBV12-4; clone_size: -; cdr3_aa: ASSPQVNTEAF
d_call: -; j_call: TRBJ2-7; v_call: TRBV6-5; clone_size: -; cdr3_aa: ASLRDSLAYEQY
d_call: -; j_call: TRBJ2-1; v_call: TRBV19; clone_size: -; cdr3_aa: ASSIGLVQSYNEQF
d_call: TRBD1; j_call: TRBJ1-2; v_call: TRBV7-9; clone_size: -; cdr3_aa: ASSRTGQPSYGYT
d_call: -; j_call: TRBJ2-1; v_call: TRBV9; clone_size: -; cdr3_aa: ASSLGVVDDEQF
d_call: -; j_call: TRBJ2-7; v_call: TRBV27; clone_size: once; cdr3_aa: ASSLLGAGSYEQY
d_call: TRBD2; j_call: TRBJ2-2; v_call: TRBV4-1; clone_size: -; cdr3_aa: ASSQSGGLNTGELF
d_call: -; j_call: TRBJ1-5; v_call: TRBV5-4; clone_size: -; cdr3_aa: ASSLGPNQPQH
d_call: -; j_call: TRBJ1-5; v_call: TRBV7-7; clone_size: -; cdr3_aa: ASNQIRGANQPQH
d_call: -; j_call: TRBJ1-3; v_call: TRBV12-3/TRBV12-4; clone_size: -; cdr3_aa: ASSSPEGNTIY
d_call: -; j_call: TRBJ2-3; v_call: TRBV18; clone_size: -; cdr3_aa: ASSPLPTTGSTDTQY
d_call: -; j_call: TRBJ1-5; v_call: TRBV6-1; clone_size: -; cdr3_aa: ASSEWSGRSQPQH
d_call: TRBD2; j_call: TRBJ2-3; v_call: TRBV20-1; clone_size: -; cdr3_aa: SASNRARGGTDTQY
d_call: -; j_call: TRBJ1-2; v_call: TRBV5-1; clone_size: -; cdr3_aa: ASTLRPGTYGYT
d_call: -; j_call: TRBJ1-2; v_call: TRBV11-2; clone_size: -; cdr3_aa: AVGVLGGYT
d_call: -; j_call: TRBJ2-7; v_call: TRBV3-1/TRBV3-2; clone_size: -; cdr3_aa: ASSRSGTRAYEQY
d_call: -; j_call: TRBJ1-5; v_call: TRBV20-1; clone_size: -; cdr3_aa: SASRWVGGNQPQH
d_call: -; j_call: TRBJ1-1; v_call: TRBV30; clone_size: once; cdr3_aa: AWSAGNTEAF
d_call: TRBD1; j_call: TRBJ1-4; v_call: TRBV19; clone_size: -; cdr3_aa: ASRDRAEEKLF
d_call: TRBD2; j_call: TRBJ2-1; v_call: TRBV5-6; clone_size: -; cdr3_aa: ASSLGLAGHNEQF
d_call: -; j_call: TRBJ2-5; v_call: TRBV7-2; clone_size: -; cdr3_aa: ASSLVGGQETQY
d_call: -; j_call: TRBJ1-2; v_call: TRBV19; clone_size: -; cdr3_aa: ASSRQTLNYGYT
d_call: -; j_call: TRBJ1-2; v_call: TRBV28; clone_size: -; cdr3_aa: ASGPPGRNYGYT
d_call: TRBD1; j_call: TRBJ2-4; v_call: TRBV20-1; clone_size: -; cdr3_aa: SAVDRDQY
d_call: TRBD1; j_call: TRBJ1-2; v_call: TRBV7-9; clone_size: -; cdr3_aa: ASSLGQGASYGYT
d_call: -; j_call: TRBJ2-1; v_call: TRBV19; clone_size: -; cdr3_aa: ASSIGNNEQF